Shown below are 32 T cell receptor beta chains from a single sample sequenced in a study of shared clonotypes between healthy human individuals. Clones were sequenced by immunoSEQ multiplex PCR, and TCRdb holds only the in-frame ones, with some missing. Among 450,000 to 500,000 clones, less than 80% were seen once, and the ten largest hold approximately 12%. The sequenced sample consisted of PBMCs. The source of these receptors is a middle-aged woman in good health. Some clones in this sample may be carry-over from other donors' samples.

The chain links TRBV28 to TRBJ1-1; D might be TRBD1 (6 bases). CDR1 and CDR2 (germline): MDHEN, SYDVKM. V lost 3 bases, J lost 4 bases, and 15 bases lay in between. This CDR3 spans 15 amino acids. CDR3 sequence (DNA): TGTGCCAGCAGTTTCCCGACAGGTTTGGGCACTGAAGCTTTCTTT. It yields the protein CASSFPTGLGTEAFF. Looking up the rest from reference TRBV28 and TRBJ1-1 gives the full variable domain: DVKVTQSSRYLVKRTGEKVFLECVQDMDHENMFWYRQDPGLGLRLIYFSYDVKMKEKGDIPEGYSVSREKKERFSLILESASTNQTSMYLCASSFPTGLGTEAFFGQGTRLTVV.

This clone was seen a single time. This sequence joins TRBV2 and TRBJ2-7; D unclear. V shed 6 bases and J shed 4 bases, with 13 bases lying between them. Germline CDR1 is SNHLY and CDR2 is FYNNEI. CDR3 size: 13 residues. The CDR3: CASRAWVGYEQYF. The DNA of the CDR3 is TGTGCCAGCAGAGCATGGGTGGGGTACGAGCAGTACTTC. Full variable domain (rest looked up from reference TRBV2 and TRBJ2-7): EPEVTQTPSHQVTQMGQEVILRCVPISNHLYFYWYRQILGQKVEFLVSFYNNEISEKSEIFDDQFSVERPDGSNFTLKIRSTKLEDSAMYFCASRAWVGYEQYFGPGTRLTVT.

This clone was observed a handful of times. This sequence joins TRBV11-2 and TRBJ2-4; no reliable D call. CDR3 length: 15 residues. Germline CDR1 and CDR2: SGHAT and FQNNGV. Trimming took off 5 bases at V and 2 bases at J, with 13 bases between the two ends. CDR3 sequence reads: CASSPLKNSKNIQYF. In nucleotides, the CDR3 is TGTGCCAGCAGCCCCCTGAAAAATTCCAAAAACATTCAGTACTTC.

V usage is TRBV5-1 and J usage is TRBJ2-5; TRBD2 might be the D (5 bases). V was clipped by 3 bases and J by 5 bases, with 20 bases between them. This CDR3 has 16 amino acids. CDR1 and CDR2 from the germline V gene are SGHRS and YFSETQ. CDR3 protein: CASSSSQLVSVETQYF. The CDR3 nucleotides read TGCGCCAGCAGCTCTAGCCAACTAGTCTCGGTGGAGACCCAGTACTTC.

The rearrangement links TRBV6-5 to TRBJ1-2; TRBD1 is a possible D gene (6 bases). Trimming removed 7 bases at V and 6 bases at J, with 18 bases between. CDR3 length: 14 amino acids. Per the germline V gene, CDR1 is MNHEY and CDR2 is SVGAGI. In nucleotides, the CDR3 is TGTGCCAGCAACCCGGGGGGGGGCTGGGATGGCTACACCTTC. The encoded protein is CASNPGGGWDGYTF.

This clone was observed a handful of times. The same CDR3 arises from other DNA sequences in this sample as well. This chain links TRBV18 with TRBJ1-1, with D possibly TRBD1 on 5 matching bases. This CDR3 is built from 13 residues. Germline V gene data show CDR1 as KGHSH and CDR2 as LQKENI. The V end was cut by 3 bases, the J end by 1 base, with 6 bases between. As DNA, the CDR3 is TGTGCCAGCTCACCGGGGCAGAACACTGAAGCTTTCTTT. As protein: CASSPGQNTEAFF.

The J gene is TRBJ2-7, the V gene TRBV28, with D tentatively TRBD1 or TRBD2 (5 bases each). The CDR3 totals 15 residues. The germline gives CDR1 MDHEN, CDR2 SYDVKM. V was clipped by 2 bases and J by 0 bases, with 11 bases between them. CDR3 DNA: TGTGCCAGCAGTTTAACCGGGACCCTCTCCTACGAGCAGTACTTC. This codes for CASSLTGTLSYEQYF.

The chain is built from TRBV7-2 and TRBJ2-3; 7 bases line up with TRBD1. Germline V gene sequence: CDR1 SGHTA, CDR2 FQGNSA. The length of the CDR3 is 16 residues. J was trimmed by 1 base and V by 0 bases; bases with no gene match: 4. This CDR3 is CASSLARTGGTDTQYF. The DNA of the CDR3 is TGTGCCAGCAGCTTAGCGCGGACAGGAGGCACAGATACGCAGTATTTT.

The rearrangement joins TRBV19 to TRBJ2-6, with a tentative D call TRBD1 (6 bases). V lost 6 bases, J lost 1 base, and 10 bases lay in between. Germline V gives CDR1 LNHDA, CDR2 SQIVND (reference sequence). The CDR3 contains 15 residues. The CDR3: CASRLRGSGANVLTF. CDR3 DNA: TGTGCCAGTAGACTGAGGGGGTCTGGGGCCAACGTCCTGACTTTC.

This clone came up once. V gene TRBV18 combines with J gene TRBJ1-1, with D possibly matching TRBD1 (5 bases). V gave up 8 bases and J gave up 6 bases, with 13 bases separating them. Germline V gives CDR1 KGHSH, CDR2 LQKENI. This CDR3 has 12 residues. CDR3 coding DNA: TGTGCCAGCGGGGACGGGGTCGCTGAAGCTTTCTTT. Its protein product is CASGDGVAEAFF.

For this clone: This specimen includes other DNA sequences encoding the same CDR3. This chain uses TRBV4-1 with TRBJ1-5; D unclear. Germline V gene lookup returns CDR1 MGHRA and CDR2 YSYEKL. The CDR3 totals 13 residues. Trimming shortened V by 0 bases and J by 7 bases, and 7 bases separated the two germline ends. The CDR3 nucleotides read TGCGCCAGCAGCCAAGAGGTAAGGCAGCCCCAGCATTTT. This gives the protein CASSQEVRQPQHF.

This clone was picked up one time. The sample has other DNA sequences that encode this CDR3 too. V usage is TRBV5-1 and J usage is TRBJ1-1; maybe TRBD1 (5 bases). The CDR3 runs to 15 residues. The V end was cut by 1 base, the J end by 0 bases, with 10 bases between. Germline V gene sequence: CDR1 SGHRS, CDR2 YFSETQ. The CDR3 region is CASSLQGTLNTEAFF. The CDR3 DNA is TGCGCCAGCAGCTTGCAGGGAACCCTGAACACTGAAGCTTTCTTT.

The V gene is TRBV19, the J gene TRBJ2-5; perhaps TRBD2 as D (5 bases). This CDR3 comprises 15 residues. Trimming left V 3 bases short and J 4 bases short, with 15 bases between. Germline V gene sequence: CDR1 LNHDA, CDR2 SQIVND (reference sequence). The CDR3 sequence is CASSIQPGIAETQYF. The CDR3 nucleotides read TGTGCCAGTAGTATTCAACCGGGAATAGCAGAGACCCAGTACTTC.

The chain combines TRBV6-5 with TRBJ1-1; D ambiguous. The CDR3 is 15 residues long. The V gene's germline CDR1 is MNHEY and CDR2 SVGAGI. Trimming removed 0 bases from V and 3 bases from J, with 11 bases in between. Written as DNA, the CDR3 is TGTGCCAGCAGTTACTCGATTCGGGTAGACACTGAAGCTTTCTTT. Its protein product is CASSYSIRVDTEAFF.

The chain couples TRBV27 to TRBJ2-2, with 16 nucleotides matching TRBD2. The ends lost 6 bases at V and 6 bases at J; junction bases unmatched: 4. Germline assignment: CDR1 MNHEY and CDR2 SMNVEV (reference sequence). This CDR3 region has 16 residues. The CDR3 reads CASSPGTSGRAGELFF. DNA of the CDR3: TGTGCCAGCAGCCCAGGGACTAGCGGGAGGGCCGGGGAGCTGTTTTTT.

V gene TRBV15 combines with J gene TRBJ2-3; D remains unclear. V lost 0 bases to trimming and J lost 0 bases, with 4 bases between them. There are 14 residues in the CDR3. Per germline, CDR1 LNHNV and CDR2 YYDKDF (reference sequence). The CDR3 DNA is TGTGCCACCAGCAGAGAAGGGAGCACAGATACGCAGTATTTT. It codes for CATSREGSTDTQYF.

The rearrangement uses TRBV18 and TRBJ2-7, with 7 bases matching TRBD2. The CDR3 has 15 residues. J gave up 1 base and V 0 bases, and 3 bases lay outside the gene matches. Per the germline V gene, CDR1 is KGHSH and CDR2 is LQKENI. The DNA of the CDR3 is TGTGCCAGCTCACCACCGGCGGGAGATTCCTACGAGCAGTACTTC. Residues: CASSPPAGDSYEQYF.

Note on this clone: Other nucleotide sequences in the sample specify the same CDR3. This chain connects TRBV5-4 to TRBJ1-5, with D tentatively TRBD1 (5 bases). The germline V and J ends were trimmed by 0 bases and 6 bases, with 10 bases remaining between them. This CDR3 has 14 residues. CDR1 and CDR2 (germline): SGHNT, YYREEE (reference sequence). The CDR3 spells CASSLEGAGQPQHF. CDR3 DNA sequence: TGTGCCAGCAGCTTGGAAGGGGCAGGTCAGCCCCAGCATTTT.

This clone was detected a few times. The chain joins TRBV5-1 to TRBJ2-6; 11 bases line up with TRBD2. Germline lookup yields CDR1 SGHRS and CDR2 YFSETQ. Losses at the gene ends were 2 bases for V and 2 bases for J; bases not matched to a gene: 3. The CDR3 runs 17 residues. The CDR3 here is CASSFASGRTGANVLTF. The CDR3 DNA sequence: TGCGCCAGCAGCTTCGCTAGCGGGAGGACTGGGGCCAACGTCCTGACTTTC. Combining the CDR3 with reference TRBV5-1 and TRBJ2-6 gives the whole variable domain KAGVTQTPRYLIKTRGQQVTLSCSPISGHRSVSWYQQTPGQGLQFLFEYFSETQRNKGNFPGRFSGRQFSNSRSEMNVSTLELGDSALYLCASSFASGRTGANVLTFGAGSRLTVL.

The chain couples TRBV12-2 to TRBJ2-7. TRBV12-2 is labeled a pseudogene. This CDR3 has 15 amino acids. As DNA, the CDR3 is TGTGCAAGTCGCTTAGCGCCGGCCACCGCCTACGAGCAGTACTTC. Protein: CASRLAPATAYEQYF.

CDR3 loop: CASSFWPQLYEQYF. CDR3 bases: TGCGCCAGCAGCTTCTGGCCCCAACTTTACGAGCAGTACTTC. V and J are TRBV5-1 and TRBJ2-7, with no clear D. This CDR3 is built from 14 residues. The germline CDR1 and CDR2 sequences are SGHRS and YFSETQ. V gave up 2 bases and J gave up 4 bases, with 13 bases separating them.

In nucleotides, the CDR3 is TGTGCCAGCAGTGACCTGCGGGCAGGTCGCAGTGAGCAGTTCTTC. It yields the protein CASSDLRAGRSEQFF. The V and J genes are TRBV2 and TRBJ2-1; D is perhaps TRBD2 (5 bases). The germline V gene encodes CDR1 SNHLY and CDR2 FYNNEI. CDR3 size: 15 residues. Trimming pared 3 bases from V and 9 bases from J, leaving 18 bases between.

In this sample, this clone turned up a few times. V usage is TRBV29-1 and J usage is TRBJ1-5; D not certain. Germline V gene sequence: CDR1 SQVTM, CDR2 ANQGSEA. The CDR3 is made up of 13 amino acids. The V and J ends lost 7 bases and 3 bases respectively, with 13 bases between them. CDR3 amino acids: CSAAQENNQPQHF. The CDR3 nucleotides read TGCAGCGCCGCCCAGGAAAACAATCAGCCCCAGCATTTT.

This chain joins TRBV11-2 and TRBJ2-7; D perhaps matches TRBD2 (5 bases). Trimming removed 4 bases at V and 7 bases at J, with 14 bases between. CDR1 SGHAT and CDR2 FQNNGV come from the germline V gene. The CDR3 is 13 amino acids. CDR3 nucleotide sequence: TGTGCCAGCAGCTCCCGAGGCAGAGGGGAGCAGTACTTC. Its protein product is CASSSRGRGEQYF. The entire variable domain, with the rest obtained from reference TRBV11-2 and TRBJ2-7, is as follows: EAGVAQSPRYKIIEKRQSVAFWCNPISGHATLYWYQQILGQGPKLLIQFQNNGVVDDSQLPKDRFSAERLKGVDSTLKIQPAKLEDSAVYLCASSSRGRGEQYFGPGTRLTVT.

This chain joins TRBV14 and TRBJ1-1, with D uncertain. This CDR3 is 13 amino acids long. V was shortened by 4 bases and J by 0 bases, with 6 bases between the two germline ends. Germline V gene lookup returns CDR1 SGHDN and CDR2 FVKESK. The CDR3 bases are TGTGCCAGCAGCCCGCACATGAACACTGAAGCTTTCTTT. Its translation: CASSPHMNTEAFF.

CDR3 DNA: TGTGCCAGCAGCTCCGCTAGCGGGAGGGATGAGCAGTTCTTC. Translating gives CASSSASGRDEQFF. This sequence joins TRBV7-9 and TRBJ2-1; 12 nucleotides align to TRBD2. The CDR3 runs to 14 residues. The ends lost 4 bases at V and 8 bases at J; junction bases unmatched: 3. CDR1 and CDR2 from the germline V gene are SEHNR and FQNEAQ (reference sequence).

J is TRBJ2-1 and V is TRBV9; 7 bases match TRBD1. CDR1 is SGDLS, CDR2 YYNGEE, per germline. V was clipped by 4 bases and J by 6 bases; unmatched bases: 13. This CDR3 spans 16 amino acids. The CDR3 DNA follows: TGTGCCAGCAGCCCGACAGGGCGTCCGGCTATCAATGAGCAGTTCTTC. This translates into CASSPTGRPAINEQFF.

This sequence joins TRBV28 and TRBJ2-6, with D perhaps matching TRBD1 (5 bases). V gave up 5 bases and J gave up 0 bases, with 11 bases separating them. The germline V gene has CDR1 MDHEN and CDR2 SYDVKM. The CDR3 has 16 residues. CDR3: CASSERQTSGANVLTF. The CDR3 region has the DNA TGTGCCAGCAGTGAGAGACAGACCTCTGGGGCCAACGTCCTGACTTTC.

This chain links TRBV30 with TRBJ2-3; 10 nucleotides match TRBD2. The CDR3 loop spans 16 amino acids. V lost 4 bases to trimming and J lost 4 bases; unmatched junction nucleotides: 11. Germline CDR1 GTSNPN, CDR2 SVGIG (reference sequence). CDR3 nucleotides: TGTGCCTGGATGGCAGCGGGAGGGCCTAATGCAGATACGCAGTATTTT. This codes for CAWMAAGGPNADTQYF.

The chain uses TRBV6-6 and TRBJ1-4, with a weak D call TRBD1 (5 bases). V shed 0 bases and J shed 7 bases, with 12 bases lying between them. Germline V gives CDR1 MNHNY, CDR2 SVGAGI (reference sequence). The CDR3 consists of 15 residues. CDR3 sequence (DNA): TGTGCCAGCAGTTACTCCGGGACCGGCGGTGAAAAACTGTTTTTT. Its translation: CASSYSGTGGEKLFF.

This clone was observed a single time. V is TRBV30 and J is TRBJ2-5; D may correspond to TRBD1 or TRBD2 (5 bases each). In germline, CDR1 is GTSNPN, CDR2 SVGIG (reference sequence). The CDR3 spans 14 residues. The V and J ends lost 0 bases and 5 bases respectively, with 13 bases between them. The CDR3 sequence: CAWSVSGASETQYF. The CDR3 bases are TGTGCCTGGAGTGTCTCCGGGGCCTCCGAGACCCAGTACTTC.

This rearrangement joins TRBV7-2 to TRBJ2-3; D is tentatively TRBD1 or TRBD2 (5 bases each). CDR1 is SGHTA, CDR2 FQGNSA, per germline. Trimming removed 5 bases from V and 13 bases from J, with 16 bases in between. This CDR3 contains 12 residues. CDR3 DNA: TGTGCCAGCAGCCATGGGGCTTCGAGGGAGTATTTT. Translating it yields CASSHGASREYF.